This T cell receptor beta chain was captured in a study of CD4 and CD8 cells across lung adenocarcinoma regions. TCRdb reprocessed the PCR reads with MiXCR, giving one entry per CDR3 protein. This table has approximately 6,000 distinct CDR3 sequences, roughly 48% appearing once. This clonotype showed up just a few times. This CDR3 contains 15 residues. Germline V lookup: CDR1 MGHRA, CDR2 YSYEKL. Unmatched junction bases numbered 6, after V lost 6 bases and J lost 1 base. Specimen: CD4+ T cells from the center of a lung tumor. The chain employs TRBV4-1 and TRBJ2-1, with 7 bases matching TRBD1. The clonotype comes from a female donor with lung adenocarcinoma. The CD4 and CD8 labels of this study may be unreliable. CDR3 nucleotides: TGCGCCAGCAGTCCCGGGACAGTTTCCTACAATGAGCAGTTCTTC. Its protein is CASSPGTVSYNEQFF.